One and the same sample provided the 6 T cell receptor beta chains below, sequenced in a study of cytomegalovirus exposure and HLA in healthy donors. PCR primers comprised 60 Vbeta and 13 Jbeta primers. Assay used: immunoSEQ multiplex PCR; TCRdb lists only in-frame clones, some missing. The sample carries about 150,000 clones, approximately 79% recorded once. Sequences were obtained from PBMCs. All receptors derive from a male donor in good health and CMV-seronegative.

V and J are TRBV7-2 and TRBJ2-5; D call uncertain. The J call may be mistaken, given a closer DNA end match to TRBJ2-7. The CDR3 contains 14 residues. CDR1 is SGHTA, CDR2 FQGNSA, per germline. The CDR3 protein is CASSSRRQSDEQYF. The DNA for the CDR3 is TGTGCCAGCAGCTCAAGGCGGCAATCCGACGAGCAGTACTTC.

The chain is built from TRBV7-2 and TRBJ2-2, with D possibly TRBD1 on 5 matching bases. V dropped 5 bases and J dropped 5 bases, with 9 bases sitting between them. Germline CDR1 and CDR2: SGHTA and FQGNSA. The CDR3 consists of 13 residues. The CDR3 is CASSVRQTGELFF. In DNA form, the CDR3 reads TGTGCCAGCAGCGTCCGACAGACCGGGGAGCTGTTTTTT.

This rearrangement joins TRBV19 to TRBJ2-1; 7 positions agree with TRBD1. The junction had 13 bases not matched to a gene; V was cut back by 6 bases and J by 8 bases. This CDR3 contains 15 residues. Germline-derived CDR1 and CDR2 are LNHDA and SQIVND (reference sequence). The CDR3 loop is CASRVGTGAGYEQFF. The DNA for the CDR3 is TGTGCCAGTAGGGTAGGAACAGGGGCGGGCTATGAGCAGTTCTTC.

CDR3: CASSEGQGRTRYTF. Here the CDR3 DNA reads TGCGCCAGCAGCGAAGGACAGGGGCGTACTCGCTACACCTTC. The chain couples TRBV5-1 to TRBJ1-2, with 9 bases aligning to TRBD1. The CDR3 contains 14 residues. CDR1 SGHRS and CDR2 YFSETQ come from the germline V gene. V shed 4 bases and J 9 bases; nucleotides not matched to a gene: 10.

The chain is built from TRBV2 and TRBJ2-1; 8 positions match TRBD1. This CDR3 is 13 amino acids long. Germline trimming cut 3 bases from V and 12 bases from J; bases unmatched to any gene: 7. Germline lookup yields CDR1 SNHLY and CDR2 FYNNEI. CDR3 coding DNA: TGTGCCAGCAGTGACAGGGGGCGCGGCGGGCAGTTCTTC. This codes for CASSDRGRGGQFF.

This clone was seen a few times. The chain uses TRBV6-1 and TRBJ2-1, with TRBD2 matching 10 bases. The germline V gene encodes CDR1 MNHNS and CDR2 SASEGT. The CDR3 is 18 amino acids. V lost 2 bases and J lost 3; bases outside the gene matches: 10. CDR3 in amino acids: CASSEPSGSNRRYNEQFF. The CDR3 region has the DNA TGTGCCAGCAGTGAACCTAGCGGGAGTAACCGTCGCTACAATGAGCAGTTCTTC.